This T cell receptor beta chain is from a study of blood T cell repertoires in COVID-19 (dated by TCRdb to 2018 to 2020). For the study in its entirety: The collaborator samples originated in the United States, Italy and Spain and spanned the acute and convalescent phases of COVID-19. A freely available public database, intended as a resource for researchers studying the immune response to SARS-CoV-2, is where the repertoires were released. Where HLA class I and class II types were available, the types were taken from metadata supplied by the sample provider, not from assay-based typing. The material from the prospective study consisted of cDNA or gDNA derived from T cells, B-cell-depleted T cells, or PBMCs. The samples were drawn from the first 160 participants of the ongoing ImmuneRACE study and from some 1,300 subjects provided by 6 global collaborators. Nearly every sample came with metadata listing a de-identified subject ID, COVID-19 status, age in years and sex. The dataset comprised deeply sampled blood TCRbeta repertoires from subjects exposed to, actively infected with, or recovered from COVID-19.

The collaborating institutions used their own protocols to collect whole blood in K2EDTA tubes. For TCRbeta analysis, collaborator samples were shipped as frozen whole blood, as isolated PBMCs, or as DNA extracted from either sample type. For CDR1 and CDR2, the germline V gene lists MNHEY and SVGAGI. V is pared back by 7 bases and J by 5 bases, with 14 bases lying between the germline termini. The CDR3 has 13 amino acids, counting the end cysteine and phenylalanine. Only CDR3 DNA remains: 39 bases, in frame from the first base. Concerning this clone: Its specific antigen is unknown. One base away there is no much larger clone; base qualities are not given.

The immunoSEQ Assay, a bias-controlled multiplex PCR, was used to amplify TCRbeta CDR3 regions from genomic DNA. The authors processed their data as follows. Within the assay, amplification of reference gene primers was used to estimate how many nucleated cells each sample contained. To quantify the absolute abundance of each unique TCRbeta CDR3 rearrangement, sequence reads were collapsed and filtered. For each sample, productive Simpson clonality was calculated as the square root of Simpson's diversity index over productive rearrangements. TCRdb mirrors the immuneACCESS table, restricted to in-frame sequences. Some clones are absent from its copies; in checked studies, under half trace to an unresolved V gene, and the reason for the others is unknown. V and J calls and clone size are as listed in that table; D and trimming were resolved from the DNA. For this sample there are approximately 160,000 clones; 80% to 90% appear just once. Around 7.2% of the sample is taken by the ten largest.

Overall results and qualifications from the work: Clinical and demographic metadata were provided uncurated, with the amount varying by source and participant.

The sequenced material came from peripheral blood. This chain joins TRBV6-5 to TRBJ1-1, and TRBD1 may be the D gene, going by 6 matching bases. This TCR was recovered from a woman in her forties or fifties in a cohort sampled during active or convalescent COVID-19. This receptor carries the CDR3 CASKKRGLTEAFF. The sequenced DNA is TGTGCCAGCAAGAAGCGGGGGCTGACTGAAGCTTTCTTT.